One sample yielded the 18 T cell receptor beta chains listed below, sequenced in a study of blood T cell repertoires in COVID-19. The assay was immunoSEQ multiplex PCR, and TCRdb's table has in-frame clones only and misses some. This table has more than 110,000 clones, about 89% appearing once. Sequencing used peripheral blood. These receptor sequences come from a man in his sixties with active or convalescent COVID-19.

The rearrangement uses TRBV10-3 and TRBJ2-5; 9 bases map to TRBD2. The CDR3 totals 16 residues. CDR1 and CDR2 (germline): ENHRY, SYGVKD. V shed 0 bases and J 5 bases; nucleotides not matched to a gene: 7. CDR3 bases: TGTGCCATCAGTGAGTCCCGGGCTAGCGGGAAGGAGACCCAGTACTTC. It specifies CAISESRASGKETQYF.

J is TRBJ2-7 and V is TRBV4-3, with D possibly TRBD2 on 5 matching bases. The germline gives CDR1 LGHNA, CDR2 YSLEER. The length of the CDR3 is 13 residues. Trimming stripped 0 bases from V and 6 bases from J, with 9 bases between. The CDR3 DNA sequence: TGCGCCAGCAGCCAAGATCTAGCCCTCGAGCAGTACTTC. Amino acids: CASSQDLALEQYF.

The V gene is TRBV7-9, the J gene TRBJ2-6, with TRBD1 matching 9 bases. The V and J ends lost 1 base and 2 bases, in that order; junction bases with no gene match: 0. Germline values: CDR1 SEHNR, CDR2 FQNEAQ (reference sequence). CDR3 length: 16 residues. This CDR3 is CASSLGDRAGANVLTF. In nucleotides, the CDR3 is TGTGCCAGCAGCTTAGGGGACAGGGCTGGGGCCAACGTCCTGACTTTC.

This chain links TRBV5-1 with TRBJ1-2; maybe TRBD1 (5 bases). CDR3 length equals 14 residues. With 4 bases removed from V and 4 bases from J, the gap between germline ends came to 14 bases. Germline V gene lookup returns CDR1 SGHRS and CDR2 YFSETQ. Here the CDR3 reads CASSPNGGSYGYTF. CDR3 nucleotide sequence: TGCGCCAGCAGCCCGAACGGGGGTAGCTATGGCTACACCTTC.

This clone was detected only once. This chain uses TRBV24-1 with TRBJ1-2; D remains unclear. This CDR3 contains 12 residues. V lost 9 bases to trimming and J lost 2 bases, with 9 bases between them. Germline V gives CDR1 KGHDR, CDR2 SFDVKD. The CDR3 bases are TGTGCCACCCGGGATGCGAACTATGGCTACACCTTC. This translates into CATRDANYGYTF.

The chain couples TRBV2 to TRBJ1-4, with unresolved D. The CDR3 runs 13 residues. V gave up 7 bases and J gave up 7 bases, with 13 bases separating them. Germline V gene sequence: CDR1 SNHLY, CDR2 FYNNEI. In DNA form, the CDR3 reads TGTGCCAGCATGCCCCTCGCCGGTGAAAAACTGTTTTTT. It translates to CASMPLAGEKLFF. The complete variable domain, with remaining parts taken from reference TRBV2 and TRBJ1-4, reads EPEVTQTPSHQVTQMGQEVILRCVPISNHLYFYWYRQILGQKVEFLVSFYNNEISEKSEIFDDQFSVERPDGSNFTLKIRSTKLEDSAMYFCASMPLAGEKLFFGSGTQLSVL.

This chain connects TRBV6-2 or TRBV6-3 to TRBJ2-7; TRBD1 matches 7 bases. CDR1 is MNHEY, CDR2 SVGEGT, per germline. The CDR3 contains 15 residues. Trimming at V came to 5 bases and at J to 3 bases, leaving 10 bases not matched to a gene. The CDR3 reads CASSKDRVGRYEQYF. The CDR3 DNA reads TGTGCCAGCAGTAAAGACAGGGTGGGTCGCTACGAGCAGTACTTC.

The CDR3 is CASSPGTKQETQYF. The CDR3, as DNA: TGTGCCAGCAGTCCCGGGACAAAACAAGAGACCCAGTACTTC. The rearrangement links TRBV28 to TRBJ2-5, with a weak D call TRBD1 (6 bases). V was trimmed by 5 bases and J by 2 bases, leaving 12 bases between them. The germline V gene has CDR1 MDHEN and CDR2 SYDVKM. CDR3 size: 14 residues.

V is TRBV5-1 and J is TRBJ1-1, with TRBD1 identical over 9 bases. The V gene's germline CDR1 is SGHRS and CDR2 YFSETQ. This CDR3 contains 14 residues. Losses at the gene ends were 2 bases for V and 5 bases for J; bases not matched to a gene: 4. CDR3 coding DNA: TGCGCCAGCAGCTTACAGGGGGCTCGAACTGAAGCTTTCTTT. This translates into CASSLQGARTEAFF.

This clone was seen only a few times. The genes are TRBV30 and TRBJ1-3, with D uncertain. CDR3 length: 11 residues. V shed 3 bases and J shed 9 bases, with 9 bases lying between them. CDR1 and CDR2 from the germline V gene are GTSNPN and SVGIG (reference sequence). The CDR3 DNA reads TGTGCCTGGAGCGGGCGGGGCACCATATATTTT. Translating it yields CAWSGRGTIYF.

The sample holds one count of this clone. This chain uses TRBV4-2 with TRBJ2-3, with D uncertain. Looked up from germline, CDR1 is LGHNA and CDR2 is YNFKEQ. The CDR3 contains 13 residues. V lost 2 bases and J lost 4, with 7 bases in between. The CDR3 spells CASSQNEADTQYF. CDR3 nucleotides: TGTGCCAGCAGCCAAAATGAGGCAGATACGCAGTATTTT.

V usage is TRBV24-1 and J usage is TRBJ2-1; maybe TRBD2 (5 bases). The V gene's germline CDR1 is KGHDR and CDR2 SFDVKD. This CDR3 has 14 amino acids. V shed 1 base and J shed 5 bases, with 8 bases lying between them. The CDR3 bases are TGTGCCACCAGTGATTTTAGAGGGAACAATGAGCAGTTCTTC. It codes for CATSDFRGNNEQFF.

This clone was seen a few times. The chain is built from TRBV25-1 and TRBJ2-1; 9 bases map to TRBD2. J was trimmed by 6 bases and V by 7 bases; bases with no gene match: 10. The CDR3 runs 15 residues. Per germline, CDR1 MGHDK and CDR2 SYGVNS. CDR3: CASNTGTSFFNEQFF. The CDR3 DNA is TGTGCCAGCAACACCGGGACTAGCTTTTTCAATGAGCAGTTCTTC.

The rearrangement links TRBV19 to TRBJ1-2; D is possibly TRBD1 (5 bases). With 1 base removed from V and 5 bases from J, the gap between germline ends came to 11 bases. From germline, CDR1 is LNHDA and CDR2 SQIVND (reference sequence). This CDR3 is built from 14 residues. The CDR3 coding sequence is TGTGCCAGTAGTATAGGACAGAGACAATATGGCTACACCTTC. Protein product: CASSIGQRQYGYTF.

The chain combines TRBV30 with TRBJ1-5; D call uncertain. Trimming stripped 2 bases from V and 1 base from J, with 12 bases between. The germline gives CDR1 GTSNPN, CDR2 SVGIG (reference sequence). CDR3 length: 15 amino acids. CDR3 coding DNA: TGTGCCTGGAGTCCCCCGGGTCCCAGCAATCAGCCCCAGCATTTT. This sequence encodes CAWSPPGPSNQPQHF.

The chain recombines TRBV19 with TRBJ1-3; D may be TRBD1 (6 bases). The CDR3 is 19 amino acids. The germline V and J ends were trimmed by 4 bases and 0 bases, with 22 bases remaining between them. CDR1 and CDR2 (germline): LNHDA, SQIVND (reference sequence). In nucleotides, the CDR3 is TGTGCCAGTAGTACCCTAAACCCCGGACAGACGAGCTCTGGAAACACCATATATTTT. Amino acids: CASSTLNPGQTSSGNTIYF. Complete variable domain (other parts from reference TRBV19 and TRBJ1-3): DGGITQSPKYLFRKEGQNVTLSCEQNLNHDAMYWYRQDPGQGLRLIYYSQIVNDFQKGDIAEGYSVSREKKESFPLTVTSAQKNPTAFYLCASSTLNPGQTSSGNTIYFGEGSWLTVV.

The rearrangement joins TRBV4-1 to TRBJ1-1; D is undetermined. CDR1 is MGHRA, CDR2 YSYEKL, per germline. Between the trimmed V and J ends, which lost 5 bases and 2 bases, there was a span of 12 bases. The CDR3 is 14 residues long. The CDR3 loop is CASSYGLANTEAFF. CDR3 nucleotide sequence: TGCGCCAGCAGCTACGGACTCGCCAACACTGAAGCTTTCTTT.

Here the CDR3 reads CASSYGSQGYTEAFF. The CDR3 DNA follows: TGTGCCAGCAGTTACGGATCACAGGGGTACACTGAAGCTTTCTTT. The chain uses TRBV6-6 and TRBJ1-1; 7 bases are shared with TRBD1. CDR1 is MNHNY and CDR2 is SVGAGI in the germline V gene (reference sequence). The V and J ends lost 2 bases and 3 bases, in that order; junction bases with no gene match: 6. The CDR3 is 15 amino acids.